The 30 T cell receptor beta chains below all came from one sample that was sequenced in a study of PD-1 blockade in classical Hodgkin lymphoma (dated by TCRdb to between 2020 and 2021). Libraries were made using the immunoSEQ multiplex PCR assay. The table was pulled from immuneACCESS by TCRdb, which kept in-frame rearrangements only. Such tables lose some clones; where checked, under half of the loss comes from unresolved V genes, and the rest has no known cause. This sample comprises 19,000 or so clones, about 85% of them detected only once. Roughly 13% of the sample goes to the ten largest clones. The time point tag for this specimen amounts to: cycle 4 day 1 (C4D1), after 5 to 7 weeks of nivolumab. Every trial patient had relapsed after autologous stem cell transplantation, and cohorts A, B and C differed in prior brentuximab vedotin exposure. The specimen was peripheral blood mononuclear cells (PBMCs), collected before the fourth cycle of nivolumab. These receptor sequences come from a human donor with classical Hodgkin lymphoma.

This chain uses TRBV7-9 with TRBJ2-2; the D gene is possibly TRBD1 (5 bases). The CDR3 runs to 16 residues. In germline, CDR1 is SEHNR, CDR2 FQNEAQ (reference sequence). Trimming removed 5 bases from V and 6 bases from J, with 19 bases in between. CDR3 bases: TGTGCCAGCAGCCCCCGAGGCAGGGCGCGCGCCGGGGAGCTGTTTTTT. Protein sequence: CASSPRGRARAGELFF.

The chain joins TRBV19 to TRBJ1-2; D gene ambiguous. V dropped 7 bases and J dropped 8 bases, with 23 bases sitting between them. Germline CDR1 is LNHDA and CDR2 is SQIVND (reference sequence). The CDR3 loop spans 15 amino acids. This CDR3 is CASIDWGGSTSGYTF. The CDR3, as DNA: TGTGCCAGTATAGACTGGGGAGGTTCGACTAGCGGCTACACCTTC.

The genes are TRBV19 and TRBJ1-2; 9 positions match TRBD1. Germline V gene lookup returns CDR1 LNHDA and CDR2 SQIVND (reference sequence). With V trimmed by 3 bases and J by 0 bases, 8 bases remained unmatched. This CDR3 spans 17 amino acids. In DNA form, the CDR3 reads TGTGCCAGTAGTATGCCCCACAGGGGGCTTCCTAACTATGGCTACACCTTC. This encodes CASSMPHRGLPNYGYTF. Filled out from reference TRBV19 and TRBJ1-2, the complete variable domain reads DGGITQSPKYLFRKEGQNVTLSCEQNLNHDAMYWYRQDPGQGLRLIYYSQIVNDFQKGDIAEGYSVSREKKESFPLTVTSAQKNPTAFYLCASSMPHRGLPNYGYTFGSGTRLTVV.

V usage is TRBV9 and J usage is TRBJ2-3; 8 bases are a match to TRBD2. The V gene's germline CDR1 is SGDLS and CDR2 YYNGEE. The V and J ends lost 0 bases and 2 bases, in that order; junction bases with no gene match: 5. This CDR3 comprises 16 residues. CDR3 nucleotide sequence: TGTGCCAGCAGCGTAGCGGCGGGGGGCTTCACAGATACGCAGTATTTT. This encodes CASSVAAGGFTDTQYF.

V gene TRBV7-2 combines with J gene TRBJ2-4; the match to TRBD1 covers 8 bases. The CDR3 spans 16 residues. Germline V lookup: CDR1 SGHTA, CDR2 FQGNSA. J gave up 4 bases and V 3 bases, and 8 bases lay outside the gene matches. The CDR3 loop is CASSFGQGDRKNIQYF. CDR3 in DNA: TGTGCCAGCAGCTTTGGACAGGGAGATAGGAAAAACATTCAGTACTTC.

This clone was detected a few times. The CDR3 protein is CASSPGRGRSGNTIYF. Written as DNA, the CDR3 is TGTGCCAGCTCACCTGGCAGGGGACGCTCTGGAAACACCATATATTTT. The chain has TRBV18 and TRBJ1-3, with a possible D match to TRBD1 (6 bases). Germline CDR1 reads KGHSH; CDR2 reads LQKENI. The ends were cut back, 3 bases at V and 0 bases at J, with 12 bases in the middle. The CDR3 is 16 residues long.

This clone showed up just a few times. The J gene is TRBJ1-2, the V gene TRBV11-2; D not certain. This CDR3 has 11 residues. CDR1 SGHAT and CDR2 FQNNGV come from the germline V gene. V lost 6 bases to trimming and J lost 8 bases, with 10 bases between them. The CDR3 loop is CASSRRGGYTF. The CDR3, as DNA: TGTGCCAGCAGTCGAAGAGGAGGCTACACCTTC.

This clone was detected only a few times. The V call is TRBV14, the J call TRBJ1-3; possibly TRBD1 for D (5 bases). Trimming removed 4 bases from V and 0 bases from J, with 10 bases in between. This CDR3 is 15 amino acids long. Germline CDR1 reads SGHDN; CDR2 reads FVKESK. CDR3 coding DNA: TGTGCCAGCAGCCCGGCAGGGAGCTCTGGAAACACCATATATTTT. It translates to CASSPAGSSGNTIYF.

The chain uses TRBV2 and TRBJ2-1; no definite D call. Germline CDR1 SNHLY, CDR2 FYNNEI. V dropped 4 bases and J dropped 5 bases, with 9 bases sitting between them. There are 13 residues in the CDR3. CDR3 sequence: CASSVEQHNEQFF. In DNA, the CDR3 is TGTGCCAGCAGTGTAGAACAACACAATGAGCAGTTCTTC.

The chain has TRBV6-6 and TRBJ1-3; 7 bases match TRBD1. Losses at the gene ends were 4 bases for V and 0 bases for J; bases not matched to a gene: 6. Germline V gene data show CDR1 as MNHNY and CDR2 as SVGAGI (reference sequence). The CDR3 is 16 amino acids. CDR3 residues: CASSSTGDLSGNTIYF. Written as DNA, the CDR3 is TGTGCCAGCAGTTCCACAGGGGACCTCTCTGGAAACACCATATATTTT.

The CDR3 loop is CASSLIGQRIGREYF. CDR3 coding DNA: TGTGCCAGCAGCTTAATAGGTCAGAGGATTGGGAGAGAGTACTTC. The V and J genes are TRBV11-2 and TRBJ2-5, with D perhaps TRBD2 (5 bases). Per the germline V gene, CDR1 is SGHAT and CDR2 is FQNNGV. The CDR3 has 15 amino acids. With 2 bases removed from V and 12 bases from J, the gap between germline ends came to 22 bases.

The chain links TRBV19 to TRBJ1-1, with D hard to call. V was shortened by 4 bases and J by 1 base, with 10 bases between the two germline ends. There are 14 residues in the CDR3. CDR1 is LNHDA, CDR2 SQIVND, per germline (reference sequence). The CDR3 reads CASSNPPENTEAFF. The CDR3 DNA sequence: TGTGCCAGTAGTAACCCACCCGAGAACACTGAAGCTTTCTTT.

Written as DNA, the CDR3 is TGTGCCAGCATTGACAGCCTCGGGGACAATGAGCAGTTCTTC. Its translation: CASIDSLGDNEQFF. The chain employs TRBV2 and TRBJ2-1; TRBD1 or TRBD2 may be the D gene (5 bases each). Trimming removed 7 bases from V and 5 bases from J, with 15 bases in between. CDR1 and CDR2 (germline): SNHLY, FYNNEI. The CDR3 sequence is 14 residues long.

The chain uses TRBV14 and TRBJ2-2, with D perhaps given as TRBD1 or TRBD2 (5 bases each). Germline CDR1 SGHDN, CDR2 FVKESK. V lost 2 bases and J lost 1, with 8 bases in between. The CDR3 totals 15 residues. This CDR3 reads CASSQWGLNTGELFF. Written as DNA, the CDR3 is TGTGCCAGCAGCCAATGGGGGTTGAACACCGGGGAGCTGTTTTTT.

In its sample, this clone was seen once. The chain links TRBV7-2 to TRBJ2-5, with D possibly TRBD1 on 8 matching bases. V shed 5 bases and J shed 7 bases, with 20 bases lying between them. The CDR3 is made up of 15 amino acids. CDR1 and CDR2 (germline): SGHTA, FQGNSA. This CDR3 is CASSAAGLGQGTQYF. The CDR3 DNA follows: TGTGCCAGCAGCGCAGCCGGACTAGGACAGGGGACCCAGTACTTC.

This clone was recorded once. The chain couples TRBV7-7 to TRBJ2-5, with a tentative D call TRBD2 (5 bases). Germline V gene data show CDR1 as SSHAT and CDR2 as FNYEAQ (reference sequence). CDR3 length: 14 residues. Deletions cut 1 base from V and 5 bases from J, with 11 bases between. CDR3 sequence reads: CASSLDEGSETQYF. The CDR3 DNA reads as TGTGCCAGCAGCTTAGACGAGGGCAGTGAGACCCAGTACTTC. Together with reference TRBV7-7 and TRBJ2-5, the CDR3 gives the full variable domain: GAGVSQSPRYKVTKRGQDVTLRCDPISSHATLYWYQQALGQGPEFLTYFNYEAQPDKSGLPSDRFSAERPEGSISTLTIQRTEQRDSAMYRCASSLDEGSETQYFGPGTRLLVL.

This clone appeared a few times. The chain has TRBV19 and TRBJ1-1; D unresolved. This CDR3 contains 15 residues. Trimming removed 3 bases from V and 7 bases from J, with 18 bases in between. CDR1 and CDR2 (germline): LNHDA, SQIVND (reference sequence). CDR3 in amino acids: CASSIGFWGLDEAFF. As DNA, the CDR3 is TGTGCCAGTAGTATTGGCTTCTGGGGATTGGATGAAGCTTTCTTT.

This clone was observed a few times. This chain connects TRBV7-2 to TRBJ2-7, with D possibly being TRBD1 (5 bases). Trimming took 5 bases from V and 1 from J, leaving 12 bases between them. The germline gives CDR1 SGHTA, CDR2 FQGNSA. The CDR3 sequence is 14 residues long. Here the CDR3 DNA reads TGTGCCAGCAGCCCCCGGGCAGGGTCCTACGAGCAGTACTTC. Protein product: CASSPRAGSYEQYF.

The chain is built from TRBV9 and TRBJ1-4; perhaps TRBD1 as D (5 bases). The CDR3 totals 16 residues. The germline V gene encodes CDR1 SGDLS and CDR2 YYNGEE. V lost 0 bases and J lost 8, with 17 bases in between. The CDR3 region has the DNA TGTGCCAGCAGCGTAGCTGAACGGGAAGGGGAGGAAAAACTGTTTTTT. Translating gives CASSVAEREGEEKLFF.

V and J are TRBV30 and TRBJ2-2, with unresolved D. Between the trimmed V and J ends, which lost 4 bases and 5 bases, there was a span of 8 bases. CDR1 and CDR2 (germline): GTSNPN, SVGIG (reference sequence). CDR3 size: 12 residues. CDR3 nucleotides: TGTGCCTGGAATTTCAAAACCGGGGAGCTGTTTTTT. Its protein is CAWNFKTGELFF.

This chain connects TRBV4-3 to TRBJ1-2; D is ambiguous. Germline CDR1 LGHNA, CDR2 YSLEER. The CDR3 consists of 13 residues. Trimming took off 2 bases at V and 8 bases at J, with 12 bases between the two ends. The CDR3 region is CASSQTPFPGYTF. The CDR3 nucleotides are TGCGCCAGCAGCCAAACGCCCTTCCCGGGCTACACCTTC.

This clone has only one observation. The V call is TRBV5-1, the J call TRBJ2-1, with 9 nucleotides matching TRBD1. With V trimmed by 0 bases and J by 4 bases, 2 bases remained unmatched. Germline V CDR1 and CDR2: SGHRS, YFSETQ. The CDR3 spans 15 residues. CDR3 region: CASSLAGQGYNEQFF. DNA for the CDR3: TGCGCCAGCAGCTTGGCGGGACAGGGATACAATGAGCAGTTCTTC.

The CDR3: CASSEVGQGGYTF. In DNA form, the CDR3 reads TGTGCCAGCAGTGAAGTGGGACAGGGAGGCTACACCTTC. V is TRBV6-1 and J is TRBJ1-2, with 9 bases aligning to TRBD1. Germline loops: CDR1 MNHNS, CDR2 SASEGT. This CDR3 comprises 13 residues. Trimming removed 1 base from V and 8 bases from J; junction bases left unmatched: 2.

This chain links TRBV29-1 with TRBJ2-5, with D unresolved. Trimming shortened V by 3 bases and J by 4 bases, and 6 bases separated the two germline ends. CDR1 is SQVTM, CDR2 ANQGSEA, per germline. The CDR3 has 11 residues. CDR3 protein: CSVDEVETQYF. CDR3 DNA: TGCAGCGTTGATGAAGTAGAGACCCAGTACTTC.

This sequence joins TRBV25-1 and TRBJ1-2; tentatively, D is TRBD1 (5 bases). V gave up 4 bases and J gave up 6 bases, with 9 bases separating them. Germline V gene lookup returns CDR1 MGHDK and CDR2 SYGVNS. The CDR3 sequence is 12 residues long. DNA of the CDR3: TGTGCCAGCAGTGTTGGCAGGGATGGCTACACCTTC. As protein: CASSVGRDGYTF.

The chain links TRBV19 to TRBJ2-1; the D is unclear. The V and J ends lost 1 base and 9 bases respectively, with 13 bases between them. This CDR3 comprises 14 residues. The germline V gene has CDR1 LNHDA and CDR2 SQIVND (reference sequence). CDR3 region: CASSIGEGLGEQFF. CDR3 in DNA: TGTGCCAGTAGTATAGGTGAAGGCCTCGGTGAGCAGTTCTTC.

This chain links TRBV18 with TRBJ2-2; 13 bases are a match to TRBD2. Losses at the gene ends were 2 bases for V and 3 bases for J; bases not matched to a gene: 6. CDR1 and CDR2 from the germline V gene are KGHSH and LQKENI. The CDR3 covers 18 residues. CDR3 sequence (DNA): TGTGCCAGCTCACCAATCGGACTAGCGGGAGTCGACACCGGGGAGCTGTTTTTT. Encoded protein: CASSPIGLAGVDTGELFF.

The V gene is TRBV10-3, the J gene TRBJ1-1, with D hard to call. The CDR3 length is 11 residues. Germline V CDR1 and CDR2: ENHRY, SYGVKD. V was trimmed by 9 bases and J by 1 base, leaving 6 bases between them. This chain's CDR3 is CAIRENTEAFF. In DNA form, the CDR3 reads TGTGCCATTCGCGAGAACACTGAAGCTTTCTTT.

The rearrangement links TRBV5-1 to TRBJ1-2; 8 nucleotides match TRBD1. Losses at the gene ends were 3 bases for V and 5 bases for J; bases not matched to a gene: 15. Germline CDR1 and CDR2: SGHRS and YFSETQ. The CDR3 runs 17 residues. The CDR3: CASSSVAGDRGEYGYTF. The CDR3, as DNA: TGCGCCAGCAGCTCTGTCGCTGGCGACAGGGGAGAATATGGCTACACCTTC.

J is TRBJ1-1 and V is TRBV20-1; 7 nucleotides agree with TRBD1. The CDR3 length is 10 residues. Germline assignment: CDR1 DFQATT and CDR2 SNEGSKA (reference sequence). This CDR3 is CRAKQGEAFF. The DNA for the CDR3 is TGCAGAGCAAAACAGGGGGAAGCTTTCTTT.